This T cell receptor (beta chain) was identified in a study of T cell responses to AZD1222 COVID-19 vaccine. About the research overall: Second-dose schedules of about 4 or about 12 weeks were combined.

About this clone: Its antigen is not known.

Study-wide points: Clonal diversity was possibly underestimated; the donors were predominantly white British and more often female. Spike-specific TCR breadth and depth both grew after two AZD1222 doses. Unmutated variant regions reportedly attract nearly half of all spike-specific TCRs.

The protocol was immunoSEQ multiplex PCR, while the TCRdb copy is restricted to in-frame clones and leaves out a portion. The sample includes some 170,000 clones, just over 90% of them seen just once. This CDR3 has 17 amino acids. After removal of 6 bases from V and 4 bases from J, the junction contained 15 bases not matched to a gene. The germline V gene has CDR1 WSHSY and CDR2 SAAADI. The sequence was obtained from an adult in good health. The gene calls are TRBV10-2 and TRBJ2-7; 10 bases map to TRBD2. This sample comprised peripheral blood, obtained on day 0 of AZD1222 vaccination. The CDR3 DNA is TGCGCCAGCAGGACTAATACCGTAGCGGGGGGAGAATACGAGCAGTACTTC. Residues: CASRTNTVAGGEYEQYF.